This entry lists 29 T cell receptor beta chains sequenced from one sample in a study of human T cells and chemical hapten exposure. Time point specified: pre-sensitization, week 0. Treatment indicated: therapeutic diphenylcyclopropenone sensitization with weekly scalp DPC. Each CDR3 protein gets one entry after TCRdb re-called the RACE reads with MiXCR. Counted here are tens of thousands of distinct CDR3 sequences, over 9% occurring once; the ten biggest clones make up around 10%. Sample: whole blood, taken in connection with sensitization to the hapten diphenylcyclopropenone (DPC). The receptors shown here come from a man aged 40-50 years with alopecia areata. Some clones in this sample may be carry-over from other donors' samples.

The CDR3 nucleotides read TGTGCCAGCAGCCAAGACCTGCCCGCGGGTATCTCCGGAGAGCCCCAGCATTTT. Translating gives CASSQDLPAGISGEPQHF. The chain couples TRBV4-2 to TRBJ1-5; D ambiguous. CDR1 LGHNA and CDR2 YNFKEQ come from the germline V gene. The CDR3 totals 18 residues. The ends were cut back, 0 bases at V and 8 bases at J, with 23 bases in the middle.

The CDR3 DNA follows: TGTGCCAGTAGTATACCGGCGGCAGAGACCCAGTACTTC. Its translation is CASSIPAAETQYF. The gene calls are TRBV19 and TRBJ2-5; D gene ambiguous. The germline gives CDR1 LNHDA, CDR2 SQIVND (reference sequence). The CDR3 spans 13 residues. The V end lost 2 bases, the J end lost 4 bases, and 8 bases lay between the germline ends.

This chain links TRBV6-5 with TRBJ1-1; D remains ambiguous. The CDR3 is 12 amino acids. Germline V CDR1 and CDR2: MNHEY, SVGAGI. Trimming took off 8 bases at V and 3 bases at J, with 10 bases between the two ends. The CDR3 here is CASGPDYTEAFF. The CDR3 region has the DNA TGTGCCAGCGGTCCAGACTACACTGAAGCTTTCTTT.

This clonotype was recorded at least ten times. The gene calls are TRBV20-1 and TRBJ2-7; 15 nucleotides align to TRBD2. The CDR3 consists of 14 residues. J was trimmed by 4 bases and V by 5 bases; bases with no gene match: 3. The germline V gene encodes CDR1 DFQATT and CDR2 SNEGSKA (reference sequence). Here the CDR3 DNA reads TGCAGTGCTGGACTAGCGGGAGGGAAATACGAGCAGTACTTC. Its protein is CSAGLAGGKYEQYF.

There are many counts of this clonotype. The chain's CDR3 is CSYRLPTYEQYF. CDR3 sequence (DNA): TGCAGTTATCGACTACCCACCTACGAGCAGTACTTC. The chain uses TRBV20-1 and TRBJ2-7; D perhaps matches TRBD2 (5 bases). Germline V gene lookup returns CDR1 DFQATT and CDR2 SNEGSKA (reference sequence). Deletions cut 8 bases from V and 2 bases from J, with 13 bases between. The CDR3 loop spans 12 amino acids.

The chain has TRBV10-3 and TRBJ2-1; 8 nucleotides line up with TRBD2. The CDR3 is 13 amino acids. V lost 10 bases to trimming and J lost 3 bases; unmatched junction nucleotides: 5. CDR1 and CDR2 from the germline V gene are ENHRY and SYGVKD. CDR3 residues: CATRTSSYNEQFF. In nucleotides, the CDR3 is TGTGCCACTCGGACTAGCAGCTACAATGAGCAGTTCTTC.

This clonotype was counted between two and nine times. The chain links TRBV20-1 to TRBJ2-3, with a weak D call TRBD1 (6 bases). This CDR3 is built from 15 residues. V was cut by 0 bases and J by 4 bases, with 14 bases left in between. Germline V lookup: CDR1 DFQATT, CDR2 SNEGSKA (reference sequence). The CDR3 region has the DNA TGCAGTGCTAGAGATCGGGCAGGGGCGTCAGATACGCAGTATTTT. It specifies CSARDRAGASDTQYF.

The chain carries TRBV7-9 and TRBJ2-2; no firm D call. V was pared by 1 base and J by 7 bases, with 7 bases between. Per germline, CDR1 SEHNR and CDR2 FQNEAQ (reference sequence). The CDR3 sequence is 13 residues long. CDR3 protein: CASSLDSIGELFF. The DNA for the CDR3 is TGTGCCAGCAGCTTAGACTCCATCGGGGAGCTGTTTTTT.

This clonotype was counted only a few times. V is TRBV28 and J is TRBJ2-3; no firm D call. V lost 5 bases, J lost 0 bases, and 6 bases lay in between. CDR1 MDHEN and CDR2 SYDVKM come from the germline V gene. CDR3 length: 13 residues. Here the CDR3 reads CASSIPSTDTQYF. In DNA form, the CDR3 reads TGTGCCAGCAGTATACCGAGCACAGATACGCAGTATTTT.

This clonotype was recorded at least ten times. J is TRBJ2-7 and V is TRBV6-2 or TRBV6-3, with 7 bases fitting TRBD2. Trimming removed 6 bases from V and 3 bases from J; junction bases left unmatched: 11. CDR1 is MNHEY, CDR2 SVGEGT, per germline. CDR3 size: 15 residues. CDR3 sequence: CASRQAGGGVYEQYF. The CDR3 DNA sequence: TGTGCCAGCAGACAGGCCGGTGGGGGGGTCTACGAGCAGTACTTC.

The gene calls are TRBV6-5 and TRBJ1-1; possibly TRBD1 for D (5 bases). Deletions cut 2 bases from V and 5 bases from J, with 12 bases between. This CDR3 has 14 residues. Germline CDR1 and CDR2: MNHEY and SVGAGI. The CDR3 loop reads CASSYERGGTEAFF. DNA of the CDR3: TGTGCCAGCAGTTACGAGAGGGGAGGTACTGAAGCTTTCTTT.

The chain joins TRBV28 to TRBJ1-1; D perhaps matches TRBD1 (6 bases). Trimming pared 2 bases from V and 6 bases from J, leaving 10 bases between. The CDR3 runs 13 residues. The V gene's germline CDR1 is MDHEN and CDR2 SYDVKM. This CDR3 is CASSLGGASEAFF. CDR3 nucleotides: TGTGCCAGCAGTTTAGGGGGCGCGTCTGAAGCTTTCTTT.

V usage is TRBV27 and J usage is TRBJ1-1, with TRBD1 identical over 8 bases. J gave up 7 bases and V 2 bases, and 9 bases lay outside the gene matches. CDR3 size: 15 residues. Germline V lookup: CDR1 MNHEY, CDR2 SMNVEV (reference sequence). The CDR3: CASSLEGRGRGEAFF. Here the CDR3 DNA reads TGTGCCAGCAGTTTAGAGGGCAGGGGGCGAGGTGAAGCTTTCTTT.

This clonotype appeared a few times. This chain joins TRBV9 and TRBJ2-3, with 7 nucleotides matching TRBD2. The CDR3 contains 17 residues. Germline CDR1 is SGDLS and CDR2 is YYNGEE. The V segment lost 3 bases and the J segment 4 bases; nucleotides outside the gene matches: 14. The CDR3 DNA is TGTGCCAGCAGCGCTAGTATGAGGGAGGGTACCGCAGATACGCAGTATTTT. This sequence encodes CASSASMREGTADTQYF.

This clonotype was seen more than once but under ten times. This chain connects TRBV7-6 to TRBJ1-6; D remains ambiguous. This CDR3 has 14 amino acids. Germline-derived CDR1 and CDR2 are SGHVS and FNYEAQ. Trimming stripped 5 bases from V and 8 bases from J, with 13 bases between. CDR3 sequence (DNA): TGTGCCAGCAGCCCCCTCGGGGTGGATTCACCCCTCCACTTT. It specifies CASSPLGVDSPLHF. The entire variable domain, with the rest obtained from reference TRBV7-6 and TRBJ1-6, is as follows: GAGVSQSPRYKVTKRGQDVALRCDPISGHVSLYWYRQALGQGPEFLTYFNYEAQQDKSGLPNDRFSAERPEGSISTLTIQRTEQRDSAMYRCASSPLGVDSPLHFGNGTRLTVT.

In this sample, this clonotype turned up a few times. CDR3 in amino acids: CASSFRTGRDEQYF. The CDR3 bases are TGTGCCAGCAGTTTCCGGACCGGGAGGGACGAGCAGTACTTC. The chain has TRBV28 and TRBJ2-7; 8 nucleotides line up with TRBD2. Germline lookup yields CDR1 MDHEN and CDR2 SYDVKM. The J segment lost 5 bases and the V segment lost 3 bases, leaving 6 bases of the junction unmatched. The CDR3 covers 14 residues.

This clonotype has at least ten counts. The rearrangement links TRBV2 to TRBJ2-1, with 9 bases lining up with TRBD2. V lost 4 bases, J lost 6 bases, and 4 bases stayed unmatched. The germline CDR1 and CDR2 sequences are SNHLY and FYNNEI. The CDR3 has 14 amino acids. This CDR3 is CASSVRREGNEQFF. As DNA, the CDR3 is TGTGCCAGCAGTGTGCGGCGGGAGGGCAATGAGCAGTTCTTC.

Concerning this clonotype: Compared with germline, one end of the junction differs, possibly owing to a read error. DNA for the CDR3: TGTGCCAGCAGTTTCACGGATGGGGATGGGTACACCTTC. This encodes CASSFTDGDGYTF. V gene TRBV6-5 combines with J gene TRBJ1-2; D unresolved. The CDR3 sequence is 13 residues long. Per the germline V gene, CDR1 is MNHEY and CDR2 is SVGAGI.

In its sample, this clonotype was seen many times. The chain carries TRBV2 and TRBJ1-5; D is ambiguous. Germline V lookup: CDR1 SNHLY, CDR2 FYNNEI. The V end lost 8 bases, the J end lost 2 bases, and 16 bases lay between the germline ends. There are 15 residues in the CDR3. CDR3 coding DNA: TGTGCCAGCCGAATGGAGGGAACGGGCAATCAGCCCCAGCATTTT. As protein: CASRMEGTGNQPQHF.

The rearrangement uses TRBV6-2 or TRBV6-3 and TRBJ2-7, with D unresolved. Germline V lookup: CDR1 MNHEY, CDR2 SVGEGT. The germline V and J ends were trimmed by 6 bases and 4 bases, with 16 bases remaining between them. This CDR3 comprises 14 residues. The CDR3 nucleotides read TGTGCCAGCAGAAATGGGCCCATAGTGTACGAGCAGTACTTC. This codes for CASRNGPIVYEQYF.

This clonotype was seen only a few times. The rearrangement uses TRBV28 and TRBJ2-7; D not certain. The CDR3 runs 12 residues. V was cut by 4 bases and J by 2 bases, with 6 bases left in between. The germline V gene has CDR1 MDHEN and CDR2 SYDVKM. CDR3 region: CASSSTPYEQYF. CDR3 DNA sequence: TGTGCCAGCAGTTCGACGCCCTACGAGCAGTACTTC.

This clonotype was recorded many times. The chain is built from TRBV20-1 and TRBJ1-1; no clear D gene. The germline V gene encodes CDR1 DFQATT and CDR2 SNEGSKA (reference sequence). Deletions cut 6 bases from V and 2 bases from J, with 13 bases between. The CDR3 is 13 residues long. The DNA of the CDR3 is TGCAGTGCCTCCAGCCAGGTCAACACTGAAGCTTTCTTT. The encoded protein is CSASSQVNTEAFF.

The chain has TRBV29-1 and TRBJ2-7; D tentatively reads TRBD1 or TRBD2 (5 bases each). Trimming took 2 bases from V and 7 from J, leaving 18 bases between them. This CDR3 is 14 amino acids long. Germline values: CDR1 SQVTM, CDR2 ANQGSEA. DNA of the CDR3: TGCAGCGTTGAAAGGGGAGCCGGGCTGGGGGAGCAGTACTTC. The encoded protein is CSVERGAGLGEQYF.

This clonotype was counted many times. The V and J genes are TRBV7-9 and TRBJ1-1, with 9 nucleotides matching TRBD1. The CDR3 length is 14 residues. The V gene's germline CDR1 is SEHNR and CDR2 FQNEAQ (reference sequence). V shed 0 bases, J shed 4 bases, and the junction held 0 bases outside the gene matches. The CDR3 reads CASSLATGGTEAFF. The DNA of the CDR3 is TGTGCCAGCAGCTTAGCGACAGGGGGCACTGAAGCTTTCTTT.

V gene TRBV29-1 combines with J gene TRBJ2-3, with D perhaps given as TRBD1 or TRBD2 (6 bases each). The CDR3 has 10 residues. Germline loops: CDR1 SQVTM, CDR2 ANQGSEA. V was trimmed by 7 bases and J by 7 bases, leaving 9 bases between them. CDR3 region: CSGRGNTQYF. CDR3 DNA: TGCAGCGGGAGGGGGAATACGCAGTATTTT.

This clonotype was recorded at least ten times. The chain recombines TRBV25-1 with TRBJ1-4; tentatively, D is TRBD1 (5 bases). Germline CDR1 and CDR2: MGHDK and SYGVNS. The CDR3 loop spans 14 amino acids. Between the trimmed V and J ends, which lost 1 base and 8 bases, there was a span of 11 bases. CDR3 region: CASSESRGREKLFF. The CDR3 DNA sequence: TGTGCCAGCAGTGAATCACGGGGGAGGGAAAAACTGTTTTTT.

CDR3 bases: TGCGCCAGCACTCCGGGACAAGGGCCCAGCGGGGAGCTGTTTTTT. Its protein product is CASTPGQGPSGELFF. The rearrangement links TRBV4-1 to TRBJ2-2, with D perhaps TRBD1 (6 bases). Germline CDR1 and CDR2: MGHRA and YSYEKL. V was trimmed by 7 bases and J by 7 bases, leaving 19 bases between them. CDR3 length equals 15 residues.

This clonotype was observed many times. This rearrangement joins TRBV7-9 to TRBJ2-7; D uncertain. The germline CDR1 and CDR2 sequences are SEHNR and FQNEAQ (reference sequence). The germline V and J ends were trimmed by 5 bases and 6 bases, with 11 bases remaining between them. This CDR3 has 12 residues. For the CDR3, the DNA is TGTGCCAGCAGCCTTTCTGGTCTCGAGCAGTACTTC. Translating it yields CASSLSGLEQYF.

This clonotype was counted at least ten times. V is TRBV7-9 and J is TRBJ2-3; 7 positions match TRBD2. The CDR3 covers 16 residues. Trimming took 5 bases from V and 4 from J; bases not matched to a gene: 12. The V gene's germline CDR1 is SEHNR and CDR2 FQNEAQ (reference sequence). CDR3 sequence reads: CASSPRMERGPDTQYF. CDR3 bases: TGTGCCAGCAGCCCTAGGATGGAGCGGGGCCCAGATACGCAGTATTTT.